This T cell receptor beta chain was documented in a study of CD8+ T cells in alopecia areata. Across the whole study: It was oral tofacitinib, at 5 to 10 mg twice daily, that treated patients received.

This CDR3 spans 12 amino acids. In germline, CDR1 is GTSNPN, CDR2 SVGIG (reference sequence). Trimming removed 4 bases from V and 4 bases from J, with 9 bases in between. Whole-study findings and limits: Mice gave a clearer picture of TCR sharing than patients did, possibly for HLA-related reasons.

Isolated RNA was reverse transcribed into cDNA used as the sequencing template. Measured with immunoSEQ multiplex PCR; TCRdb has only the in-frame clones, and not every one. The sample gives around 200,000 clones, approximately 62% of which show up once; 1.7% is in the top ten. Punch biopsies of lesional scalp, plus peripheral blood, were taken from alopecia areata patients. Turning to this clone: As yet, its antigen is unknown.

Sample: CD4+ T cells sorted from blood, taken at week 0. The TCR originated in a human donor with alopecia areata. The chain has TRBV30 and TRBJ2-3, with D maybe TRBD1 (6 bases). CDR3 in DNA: TGTGCCTGGAAGGCAGGGGCAGATACGCAGTATTTT. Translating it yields CAWKAGADTQYF.